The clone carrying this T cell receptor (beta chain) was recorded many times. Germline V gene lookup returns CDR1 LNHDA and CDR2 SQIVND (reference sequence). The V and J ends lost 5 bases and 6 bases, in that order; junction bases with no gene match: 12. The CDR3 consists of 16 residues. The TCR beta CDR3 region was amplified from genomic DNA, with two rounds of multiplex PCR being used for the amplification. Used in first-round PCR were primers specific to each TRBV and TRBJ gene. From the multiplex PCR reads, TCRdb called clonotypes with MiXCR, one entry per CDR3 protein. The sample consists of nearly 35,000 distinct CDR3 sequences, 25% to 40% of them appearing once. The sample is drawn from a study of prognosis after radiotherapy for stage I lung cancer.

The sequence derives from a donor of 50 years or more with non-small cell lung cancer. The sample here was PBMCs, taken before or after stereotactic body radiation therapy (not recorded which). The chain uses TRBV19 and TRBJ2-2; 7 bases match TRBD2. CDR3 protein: CASSPSVGGGPGELFF. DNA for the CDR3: TGTGCCAGTAGTCCGTCGGTTGGGGGGGGACCCGGGGAGCTGTTTTTT.